These 16 T cell receptor beta chains came from one sample sequenced in a study of OX40 agonist ivuxolimab in advanced cancers. Repertoires were generated with immunoSEQ multiplex PCR, while TCRdb's copy carries only in-frame clones and drops some. This table has fewer than 20,000 clones, 75% to 90% appearing once. The sequencing used CD4+ or CD8+ T cells sorted from blood, collected in a trial of the OX40 agonist ivuxolimab. These receptors were collected from an adult with an advanced solid tumor such as melanoma, head and neck, liver or kidney cancer.

The chain joins TRBV5-8 to TRBJ1-1; 8 positions agree with TRBD1. Trimming cost V 2 bases and J 6 bases; bases outside gene matches: 9. CDR1 is SGHTS and CDR2 is YDEGEE in the germline V gene. The CDR3 is 15 residues long. CDR3 in DNA: TGTGCCAGCAGCTTCCGACAGGGGAAGGTCGCTGAAGCTTTCTTT. Encoded protein: CASSFRQGKVAEAFF.

A single count supports this clone. The rearrangement links TRBV6-5 to TRBJ1-2, with 7 bases identical to TRBD1. The CDR3 runs 15 residues. Per the germline V gene, CDR1 is MNHEY and CDR2 is SVGAGI. Trimming took 5 bases from V and 7 from J; bases not matched to a gene: 13. The CDR3: CASSTDRTGGGGYTF. In DNA form, the CDR3 reads TGTGCCAGCAGTACCGACAGGACAGGTGGCGGTGGCTACACCTTC.

The J gene is TRBJ2-3, the V gene TRBV27; 8 bases match TRBD1. The CDR3 consists of 15 residues. V lost 6 bases and J lost 4; bases outside the gene matches: 9. CDR1 is MNHEY and CDR2 is SMNVEV in the germline V gene (reference sequence). The CDR3: CASRFLDRDADTQYF. CDR3 in DNA: TGTGCCAGCAGATTCTTGGACAGGGACGCAGATACGCAGTATTTT.

V usage is TRBV10-3 and J usage is TRBJ1-2, with D perhaps matching TRBD1 (5 bases). This CDR3 region has 14 residues. V lost 4 bases and J 6 bases, leaving 15 bases between the germline ends. Germline V gene lookup returns CDR1 ENHRY and CDR2 SYGVKD. For the CDR3, the DNA is TGTGCCATCAGTGTGGGGGGGACCTCCGATGGCTACACCTTC. This encodes CAISVGGTSDGYTF.

CDR3 DNA sequence: TGTGCCAGCAGTGAAACTCCTCCAGGCCCCTCTGGAAACACCATATATTTT. This translates into CASSETPPGPSGNTIYF. V gene TRBV2 combines with J gene TRBJ1-3, with D hard to call. This CDR3 contains 17 residues. The V gene lost 2 bases and the J gene lost 0 bases, with 14 bases spanning the gap. Germline V lookup: CDR1 SNHLY, CDR2 FYNNEI.

The rearrangement uses TRBV19 and TRBJ1-4; D possibly corresponds to TRBD1 (5 bases). The germline CDR1 and CDR2 sequences are LNHDA and SQIVND (reference sequence). The ends were cut back, 8 bases at V and 8 bases at J, with 6 bases in the middle. CDR3 length equals 10 residues. CDR3 region: CASGGEKLFF. The DNA of the CDR3 is TGTGCCAGTGGGGGGGAAAAACTGTTTTTT.

The CDR3 loop is CASSVGTSDEQFF. The CDR3 coding sequence is TGTGCCAGCAGTGTCGGGACTAGCGATGAGCAGTTCTTC. The genes are TRBV6-1 and TRBJ2-1, with 10 bases matching TRBD2. After removal of 4 bases from V and 8 bases from J, the junction contained 2 bases not matched to a gene. CDR1 is MNHNS, CDR2 SASEGT, per germline. The CDR3 is 13 residues long.

The chain joins TRBV19 to TRBJ2-6; 8 bases match TRBD1. The germline V gene has CDR1 LNHDA and CDR2 SQIVND (reference sequence). V shed 5 bases and J 0 bases; nucleotides not matched to a gene: 6. The CDR3 runs to 17 residues. CDR3 region: CASSSGQGRSGANVLTF. The CDR3 DNA follows: TGTGCCAGTAGTTCCGGACAGGGACGCTCTGGGGCCAACGTCCTGACTTTC.

The V and J genes are TRBV5-1 and TRBJ2-7, with 11 bases aligning to TRBD2. V was clipped by 4 bases and J by 4 bases; unmatched bases: 10. Germline loops: CDR1 SGHRS, CDR2 YFSETQ. This CDR3 contains 16 residues. The CDR3 sequence is CASSNTGTSGIYEQYF. The DNA for the CDR3 is TGCGCCAGCAGCAACACCGGGACTAGCGGAATATACGAGCAGTACTTC.

CDR3 in amino acids: CASLSFGDQPQHF. CDR3 bases: TGTGCCAGCCTATCATTCGGGGATCAGCCCCAGCATTTT. This chain links TRBV6-6 with TRBJ1-5; D is ambiguous. V shed 8 bases and J shed 5 bases, with 13 bases lying between them. Per the germline V gene, CDR1 is MNHNY and CDR2 is SVGAGI (reference sequence). This CDR3 is built from 13 residues.

The V and J genes are TRBV10-3 and TRBJ2-7; no definite D call. CDR1 and CDR2 from the germline V gene are ENHRY and SYGVKD. Trimming removed 3 bases from V and 3 bases from J, with 9 bases in between. This CDR3 region has 13 residues. The CDR3 DNA is TGTGCCATCAGTGATTTGGAAAGCTACGAGCAGTACTTC. Translation: CAISDLESYEQYF.

The chain uses TRBV11-2 and TRBJ2-3; possible D gene TRBD2, 6 bases. There are 17 residues in the CDR3. V lost 7 bases, J lost 5 bases, and 25 bases lay in between. Germline CDR1 reads SGHAT; CDR2 reads FQNNGV. CDR3 protein: CASTIQYGSASGDTQYF. The CDR3 nucleotides are TGTGCCAGCACCATCCAATACGGGAGCGCCTCGGGAGATACGCAGTATTTT. The full variable domain, completed using reference TRBV11-2 and TRBJ2-3, is EAGVAQSPRYKIIEKRQSVAFWCNPISGHATLYWYQQILGQGPKLLIQFQNNGVVDDSQLPKDRFSAERLKGVDSTLKIQPAKLEDSAVYLCASTIQYGSASGDTQYFGPGTRLTVL.

The V call is TRBV4-3, the J call TRBJ2-1; D not resolved. CDR3 length: 14 residues. With 4 bases removed from V and 7 bases from J, the gap between germline ends came to 14 bases. From germline, CDR1 is LGHNA and CDR2 YSLEER. The chain's CDR3 is CASSPGYIGNEQFF. CDR3 sequence (DNA): TGCGCCAGCAGCCCCGGTTATATTGGGAATGAGCAGTTCTTC.

This clone appeared a single time. The chain has TRBV27 and TRBJ1-6; no definite D call. CDR1 is MNHEY, CDR2 SMNVEV, per germline (reference sequence). CDR3 size: 15 residues. Trimming took 2 bases from V and 5 from J, leaving 10 bases between them. DNA of the CDR3: TGTGCCAGCAGTTTAGCCACGGTGAATAATTCACCCCTCCACTTT. Translating gives CASSLATVNNSPLHF.

The J gene is TRBJ2-3, the V gene TRBV7-8; 12 bases are shared with TRBD2. CDR3 length: 18 residues. The V gene end was trimmed by 4 bases and the J gene end by 2 bases; junction bases not matched to a gene: 10. Germline CDR1 is SGHVS and CDR2 is FQNEAQ. CDR3 in amino acids: CASSSLTSGRPYTDTQYF. CDR3 coding DNA: TGTGCCAGCAGCTCACTCACTAGCGGGAGGCCCTACACAGATACGCAGTATTTT.

The chain joins TRBV5-5 to TRBJ2-7; D perhaps matches TRBD1 (6 bases). Germline V gene data show CDR1 as SGHKS and CDR2 as YYEKEE (reference sequence). This CDR3 contains 14 residues. V lost 7 bases to trimming and J lost 0 bases, with 14 bases between them. The CDR3 DNA reads as TGTGCCAGCCTCCCGACAGGAGCCTCCTACGAGCAGTACTTC. Protein product: CASLPTGASYEQYF. The full variable domain, rest sourced from reference TRBV5-5 and TRBJ2-7, is DAGVTQSPTHLIKTRGQQVTLRCSPISGHKSVSWYQQVLGQGPQFIFQYYEKEERGRGNFPDRFSARQFPNYSSELNVNALLLGDSALYLCASLPTGASYEQYFGPGTRLTVT.